A selection of T cell receptor beta chains follows, all from one sample in a study of human T cells and chemical hapten exposure. TCRdb fed the RACE reads into MiXCR, producing one record per CDR3 protein. Here the sample spans roughly 40,000 distinct CDR3 sequences, around 10% being singletons. The material was whole blood, obtained in connection with sensitization to the hapten diphenylcyclopropenone (DPC). These receptor sequences come from a woman between 35 and 50 years old with alopecia areata. Some clones in this sample may be carry-over from other donors' samples. The CDR3 runs from the conserved cysteine through the conserved F or W. The order of the fields is V gene, D gene, clone size, CDR3 length, J gene, CDR3 DNA, CDR3 protein. A D gene is named only where the DNA matches it firmly. Rows may omit the clone size; those that give it use once, few, many or a size class.

TRBV19	TRBD2	many	18	TRBJ2-1	TGTGCCAGTAGTATCGTAGTCCCTGGGCGGGGGGGCCGAGATGAGCAGTTCTTC	CASSIVVPGRGGRDEQFF
TRBV7-2	TRBD1	NA	15	TRBJ1-1	TGTGCCAGCAGCTTAGGATACAGGGGGCGCGCTGAAGCTTTCTTT	CASSLGYRGRAEAFF
TRBV29-1	NA	NA	13	TRBJ2-5	TGCAGCGTTTGGGTCCTAACGGGAGAGACCCAGTACTTC	CSVWVLTGETQYF
TRBV28	TRBD1	NA	14	TRBJ1-4	TGTGCCAGCAGAGCCGGGACAGGGCATGAAAAACTGTTTTTT	CASRAGTGHEKLFF
TRBV9	TRBD1	few	16	TRBJ2-3	TGTGCCAGCAGCGGCCGGGACAGGGATTGGACAGATACGCAGTATTTT	CASSGRDRDWTDTQYF
TRBV29-1	NA	many	12	TRBJ2-7	TGCAGCGTTGAGCGGGGCCCCTACGAGCAGTACTTC	CSVERGPYEQYF
TRBV24-1	TRBD1	many	17	TRBJ2-1	TGTGCCACCAGTGATTTTCCGAAGGACAGGGGTAGGGATGAGCAGTTCTTC	CATSDFPKDRGRDEQFF
TRBV5-6	NA	NA	17	TRBJ2-7	TGTGCCAGCAGCTTTATAGAGGTGAGGGGGACAACCTACGAGCAGTACTTC	CASSFIEVRGTTYEQYF
TRBV5-1	NA	many	14	TRBJ2-7	TGCGCCAGCAGCGTTACAGGGTCCTCCTACGAGCAGTACTTC	CASSVTGSSYEQYF
TRBV18	TRBD2	NA	15	TRBJ2-5	TGTGCCAGCTCACCAGGGCGGGGGGGCCAGAAGACCCAGTACTTC	CASSPGRGGQKTQYF
TRBV7-8	NA	NA	14	TRBJ2-1	TGTGCCAGCAGCCCGACCTCACTAGCCAATGAGCAGTTCTTC	CASSPTSLANEQFF
TRBV9	NA	NA	15	TRBJ2-3	TGTGCCAGCAGCGTAAGTACGTTGCGCACAGATACGCAGTATTTT	CASSVSTLRTDTQYF
TRBV5-1	NA	NA	13	TRBJ1-1	TGCGCCAGCAGCTTGGGGCTGACCGGTGAAGCTTTCTTT	CASSLGLTGEAFF
TRBV7-9	TRBD1	few	18	TRBJ2-6	TGTGCCAGCAGCTTAGAAGGGACAGGGGGTGCAGGGGCCAACGTCCTGACTTTC	CASSLEGTGGAGANVLTF
TRBV20-1	TRBD2	few	15	TRBJ2-1	TGCAGTGCTAGAGGTGCTAGCGGGAGCTACAATGAGCAGTTCTTC	CSARGASGSYNEQFF
TRBV30	NA	many	14	TRBJ1-5	TGTGCCTGGAGTGTGAGAACCTACAATCAGCCCCAGCATTTT	CAWSVRTYNQPQHF
TRBV6-1	NA	medium-sized	14	TRBJ2-3	TGTGCCAGCAGTGAGGGGGATGAGACAGATACGCAGTATTTT	CASSEGDETDTQYF
TRBV6-4	TRBD2	many	16	TRBJ2-5	TGTGCCAGCAGTGCCGGGACTAGCGGGGGCCAAGAGACCCAGTACTTC	CASSAGTSGGQETQYF
TRBV12-3/TRBV12-4	TRBD2	many	15	TRBJ2-1	TGTGCCAGCAGGACTAGCGCAACGTCCTACAATGAGCAGTTCTTC	CASRTSATSYNEQFF
TRBV3-1	TRBD2	NA	17	TRBJ2-3	TGTGCCAGCAGCCCTTGGGGACTAGCGGGGGCCACAGATACGCAGTATTTT	CASSPWGLAGATDTQYF
TRBV28	NA	many	11	TRBJ1-3	TGTGCCAGCAGTTTTGAAAACACCATATATTTT	CASSFENTIYF
TRBV30	NA	many	16	TRBJ2-5	TGTGCCTGGAGTAAGAGGTGGGGGGCCCTCCAAGAGACCCAGTACTTC	CAWSKRWGALQETQYF
TRBV28	NA	many	14	TRBJ1-1	TGTGCCAGCAGTTTATCCATCAAGAACACTGAAGCTTTCTTT	CASSLSIKNTEAFF